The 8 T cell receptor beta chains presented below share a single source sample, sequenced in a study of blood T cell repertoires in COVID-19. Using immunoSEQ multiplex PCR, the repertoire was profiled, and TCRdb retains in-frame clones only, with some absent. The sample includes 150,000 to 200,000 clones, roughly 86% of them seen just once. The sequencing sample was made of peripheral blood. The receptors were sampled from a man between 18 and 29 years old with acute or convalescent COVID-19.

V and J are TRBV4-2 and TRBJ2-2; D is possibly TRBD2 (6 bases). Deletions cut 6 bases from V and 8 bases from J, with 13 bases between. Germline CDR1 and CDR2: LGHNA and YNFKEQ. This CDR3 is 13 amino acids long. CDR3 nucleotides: TGTGCCAGCAGTCAGCGGGTTTGGGGGGAGCTGTTTTTT. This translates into CASSQRVWGELFF.

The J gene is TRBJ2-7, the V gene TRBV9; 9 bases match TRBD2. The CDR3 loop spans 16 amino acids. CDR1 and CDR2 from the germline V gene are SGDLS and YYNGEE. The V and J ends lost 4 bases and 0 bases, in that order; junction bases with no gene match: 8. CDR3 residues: CASSPDTSGRSYEQYF. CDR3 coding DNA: TGTGCCAGCAGCCCTGATACTAGCGGGCGCTCCTACGAGCAGTACTTC.

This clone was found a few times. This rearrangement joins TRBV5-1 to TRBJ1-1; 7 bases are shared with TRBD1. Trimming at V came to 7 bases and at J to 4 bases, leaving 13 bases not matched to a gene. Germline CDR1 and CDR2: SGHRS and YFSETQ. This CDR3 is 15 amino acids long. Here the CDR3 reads CASAMGGAGGTEAFF. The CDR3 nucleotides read TGCGCCAGCGCAATGGGGGGCGCAGGGGGCACTGAAGCTTTCTTT.

As DNA, the CDR3 is TGTGCCAGCAGCTCAGGGCCTTCAAGCTCCTACGAGCAGTACGTC. Its protein product is CASSSGPSSSYEQYV. The chain couples TRBV7-9 to TRBJ2-7, with D tentatively TRBD1 (5 bases). CDR3 length: 15 amino acids. V was pared by 4 bases and J by 0 bases, with 13 bases between. Germline V gene sequence: CDR1 SEHNR, CDR2 FQNEAQ (reference sequence).

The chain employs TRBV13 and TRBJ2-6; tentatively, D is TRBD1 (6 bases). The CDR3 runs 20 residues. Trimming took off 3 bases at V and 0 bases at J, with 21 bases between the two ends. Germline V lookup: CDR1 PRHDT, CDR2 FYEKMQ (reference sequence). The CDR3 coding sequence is TGTGCCAGCAGCTTGTCCGGGACATCCGAGGAAAACTCTGGGGCCAACGTCCTGACTTTC. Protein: CASSLSGTSEENSGANVLTF.

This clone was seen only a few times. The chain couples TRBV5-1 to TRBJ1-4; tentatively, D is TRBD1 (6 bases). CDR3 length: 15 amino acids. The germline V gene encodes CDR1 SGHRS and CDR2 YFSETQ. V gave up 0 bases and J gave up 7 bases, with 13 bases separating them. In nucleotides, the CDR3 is TGCGCCAGCAGCTTGGGGACAGCCAACAGTGAAAAACTGTTTTTT. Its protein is CASSLGTANSEKLFF.

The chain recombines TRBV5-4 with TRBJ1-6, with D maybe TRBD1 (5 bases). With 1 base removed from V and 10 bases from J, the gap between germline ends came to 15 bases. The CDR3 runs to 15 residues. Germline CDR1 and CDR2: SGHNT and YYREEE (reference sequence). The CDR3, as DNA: TGTGCCAGCAGCTTGCAAGGCCAGGGAGGCTCACCCCTCCACTTT. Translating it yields CASSLQGQGGSPLHF.

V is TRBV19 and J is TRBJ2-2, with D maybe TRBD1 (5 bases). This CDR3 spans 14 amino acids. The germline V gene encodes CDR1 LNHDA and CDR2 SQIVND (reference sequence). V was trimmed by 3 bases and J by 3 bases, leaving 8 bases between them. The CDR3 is CASSIVGDTGELFF. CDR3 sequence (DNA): TGTGCCAGTAGTATTGTAGGGGACACCGGGGAGCTGTTTTTT.